The TCR beta chain described here comes from a study of shared clonotypes between healthy human individuals (dated by TCRdb to the early 2020s). About the investigation overall: A couple of women and a few men aged 18 to 49 years were included in the cohort. Between about 0.8 and 9 billion PBMCs per donor were obtained by leukapheresis. To increase sequencing depth and limit assay-specific biases, TCR repertoire library preparation and sequencing were carried out by different laboratories using diverse techniques. For each donor, three plates each were used for CD4 naive and CD4 memory, two plates were used for CD8 naive, and one plate was used for CD8 memory. The study deeply sequenced blood TCR repertoires of about 5 healthy adults to estimate repertoire size and the extent of clonotype sharing between individuals. Beyond this particular receptor, the publication reports: When several donors were compared, the shared fraction of clonotypes was 5% to 6.5% for naive CD4, approximately 3.5% for naive CD8, more than 2% for memory CD4, and 0.35% to 0.4% for memory CD8. The genetic and exposure-history diversity represented was limited by the small number of donors. Incomplete sequencing was indicated by rarefaction of sorted-subset datasets, despite the large sequencing depth. Naive subsets generally had larger estimated clonotype richness than memory subsets. Clonotypes shared by all four sorted-subset donors showed higher generation probabilities than non-shared clonotypes. Sampling was restricted to blood, and TCR repertoires in tissues likely differ from the TCR repertoires found in blood. Based on pairwise subsampling, the degree of clonotype sharing among donors was expected to be affected by sequencing depth.

The donors were healthy, HIV-negative adults who had no recently reported acute infections or vaccinations. All donors were Caucasian adults living in Nashville, Tennessee, USA. The CD8 memory samples were a combination of magnetically selected CD45RO+ cells and CCR7-negative CD45RA+ effector memory (TemRA) cells. Blood was obtained by leukapheresis, after which PBMCs were separated by Ficoll-Histopaque density gradient centrifugation and cryopreserved in liquid nitrogen vapor phase. Analytical flow cytometry was used to check the purity and quantity of every magnetically sorted T cell population. Each sorted fraction had its genomic DNA isolated and then quantified by UV absorbance on a Nanodrop 2000c. Using the deep immunoSEQ assay, TCR CDR3 regions were amplified from genomic DNA by multiplex PCR. Genomic DNA extracted from each cell subset was distributed evenly over all wells of several immunoSEQ 96-well plates, and each plate served as one replicate. For sorted subsets, 200 to 250 ng of genomic DNA, equivalent to some 30,000 T cell genomes, went into each replicate PCR. Purified libraries were measured with a Qubit 3.0 fluorometer, size-checked on a Bioanalyzer 2100, and measured again with the KAPA Library Quantification kit. Every immunoSEQ 96-well plate was sequenced on a separate single-read 150-cycle Illumina NextSeq 550 flow cell. From the authors' description of their analysis: The immunoSEQ output contained only junctional sequences without quality scores, so filtering could not match that applied to full-length reads. To assign V/J genes and CDR3, sequences were annotated using PyIR, a Python wrapper for IgBLAST v1.9, with IMGT germline references. Any read was removed if the V/J assignment was weak (E-value above 1e-6), the CDR3 was missing, or the read contained stop codons, out-of-frame junctions, or ambiguous translated residues. V3J clonotypes were defined by identical inferred V gene, J gene, and CDR3 amino acid sequence. Percentage overlap between repertoires was computed as shared unique clonotypes divided by the size of the smaller repertoire. Three approaches were used to assess repertoire richness: RTK rarefaction, the Chao1 estimator, and Recon v2.1 estimates of unobserved clonotypes. For all TCRbeta clonotypes obtained by the gDNA method from a handful of donors, generation probabilities were computed with OLGA. Held by TCRdb, this immuneACCESS table contains in-frame sequences only and omits some clones. Under half of the omission traces to an unresolved V gene where checked; the cause of the rest is unknown. That table is the source of V, J and clone size, and D and trimming were worked out from the DNA. For this sample there are fewer than 130,000 clones; about 66% appear just once. Around 25% of the sample comes from the top ten.

In regard to this clone: No antigen is known for it. The input lacks base qualities; no much larger clone sits a single base away.

The V end loses 1 base and the J end loses 6 bases, and a stretch of 6 bases separates them. From its cysteine to its phenylalanine, the CDR3 spans 12 amino acids. Of all the DNA, just the CDR3 is kept, 36 bases in frame from base 1. CDR1 and CDR2, looked up from the germline V gene (reference sequence), are LNHDA and SQIVND. Sequenced: memory CD8+ T cells sorted from blood. The sample's cell subset or site label, decoded: CD45RO+ cells pooled with CCR7-negative TemRA cells. The chain links TRBV19 with TRBJ1-1; the D gene cannot be resolved reliably. This receptor was obtained from a woman aged 25 to 39 in good health. The nucleotide sequence reads TGTGCCAGTAGTATAGGATACTCTGAAGCTTTCTTT. It translates to CASSIGYSEAFF.